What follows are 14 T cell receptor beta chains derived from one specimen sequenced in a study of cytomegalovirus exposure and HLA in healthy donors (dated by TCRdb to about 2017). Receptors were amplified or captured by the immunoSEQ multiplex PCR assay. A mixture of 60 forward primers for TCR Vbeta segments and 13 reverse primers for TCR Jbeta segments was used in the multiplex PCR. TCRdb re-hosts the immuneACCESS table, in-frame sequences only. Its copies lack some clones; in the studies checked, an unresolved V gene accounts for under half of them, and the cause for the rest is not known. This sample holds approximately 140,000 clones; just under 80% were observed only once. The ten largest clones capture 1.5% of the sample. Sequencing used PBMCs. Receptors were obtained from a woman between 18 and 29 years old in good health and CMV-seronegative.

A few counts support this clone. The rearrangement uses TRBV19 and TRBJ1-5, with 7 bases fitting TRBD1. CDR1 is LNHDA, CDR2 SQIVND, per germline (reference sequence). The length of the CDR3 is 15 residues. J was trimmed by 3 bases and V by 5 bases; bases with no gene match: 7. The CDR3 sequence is CASSGGQFYNQPQHF. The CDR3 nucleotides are TGTGCCAGTAGTGGGGGACAGTTCTACAATCAGCCCCAGCATTTT.

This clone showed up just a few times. CDR3 in amino acids: CASSIDDSPGPQHF. CDR3 coding DNA: TGTGCCAGTAGTATAGACGACTCCCCCGGGCCCCAGCATTTT. This rearrangement joins TRBV19 to TRBJ1-5; D call uncertain. This CDR3 is built from 14 residues. The germline gives CDR1 LNHDA, CDR2 SQIVND (reference sequence). V gave up 0 bases and J gave up 9 bases, with 12 bases separating them.

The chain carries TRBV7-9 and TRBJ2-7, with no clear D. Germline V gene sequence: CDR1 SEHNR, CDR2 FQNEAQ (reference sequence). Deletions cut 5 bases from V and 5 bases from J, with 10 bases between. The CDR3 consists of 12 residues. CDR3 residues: CASSPHRDEQYF. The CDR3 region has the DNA TGTGCCAGCAGCCCACACCGGGACGAGCAGTACTTC.

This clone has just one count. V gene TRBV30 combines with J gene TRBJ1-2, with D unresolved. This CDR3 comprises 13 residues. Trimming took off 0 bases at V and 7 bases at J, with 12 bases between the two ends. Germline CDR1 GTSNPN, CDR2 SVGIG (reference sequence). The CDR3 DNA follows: TGTGCCTGGAGTGTACGTTCCGGGTCTGGCTACACCTTC. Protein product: CAWSVRSGSGYTF. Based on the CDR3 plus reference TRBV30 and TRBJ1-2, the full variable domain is SQTIHQWPATLVQPVGSPLSLECTVEGTSNPNLYWYRQAAGRGLQLLFYSVGIGQISSEVPQNLSASRPQDRQFILSSKKLLLSDSGFYLCAWSVRSGSGYTFGSGTRLTVV.

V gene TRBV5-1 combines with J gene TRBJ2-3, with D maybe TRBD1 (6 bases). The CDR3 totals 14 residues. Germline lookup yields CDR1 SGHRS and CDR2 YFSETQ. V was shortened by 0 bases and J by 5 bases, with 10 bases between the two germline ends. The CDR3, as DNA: TGCGCCAGCAGCTTGGCCCAGGGGAGAGATACGCAGTATTTT. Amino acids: CASSLAQGRDTQYF.

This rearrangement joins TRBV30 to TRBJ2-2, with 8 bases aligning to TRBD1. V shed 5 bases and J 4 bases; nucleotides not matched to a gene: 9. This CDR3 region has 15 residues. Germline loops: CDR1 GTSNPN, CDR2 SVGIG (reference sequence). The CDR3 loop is CAWRGQGAITGELFF. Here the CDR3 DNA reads TGTGCCTGGCGGGGGCAGGGGGCGATCACCGGGGAGCTGTTTTTT. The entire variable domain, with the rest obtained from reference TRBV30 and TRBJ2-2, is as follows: SQTIHQWPATLVQPVGSPLSLECTVEGTSNPNLYWYRQAAGRGLQLLFYSVGIGQISSEVPQNLSASRPQDRQFILSSKKLLLSDSGFYLCAWRGQGAITGELFFGEGSRLTVL.

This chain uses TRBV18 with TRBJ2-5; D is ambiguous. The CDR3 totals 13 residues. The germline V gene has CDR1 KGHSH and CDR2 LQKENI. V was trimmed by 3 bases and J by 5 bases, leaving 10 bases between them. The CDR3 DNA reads TGTGCCAGCTCACCCCGTCCCAGGGAGACCCAGTACTTC. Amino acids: CASSPRPRETQYF. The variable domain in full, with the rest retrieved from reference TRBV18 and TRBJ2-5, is NAGVMQNPRHLVRRRGQEARLRCSPMKGHSHVYWYRQLPEEGLKFMVYLQKENIIDESGMPKERFSAEFPKEGPSILRIQQVVRGDSAAYFCASSPRPRETQYFGPGTRLLVL.

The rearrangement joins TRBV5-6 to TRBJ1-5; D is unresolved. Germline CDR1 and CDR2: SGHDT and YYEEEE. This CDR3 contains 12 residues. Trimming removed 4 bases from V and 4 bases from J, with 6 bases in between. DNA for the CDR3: TGTGCCAGCAGCCCCAGGAATCAGCCCCAGCATTTT. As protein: CASSPRNQPQHF.

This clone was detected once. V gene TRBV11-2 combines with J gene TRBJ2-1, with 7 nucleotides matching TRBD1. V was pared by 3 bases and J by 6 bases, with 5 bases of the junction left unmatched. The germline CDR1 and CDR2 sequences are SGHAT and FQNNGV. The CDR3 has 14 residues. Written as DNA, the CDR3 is TGTGCCAGCAGCTTCCAGGGGGTGGGCAATGAGCAGTTCTTC. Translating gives CASSFQGVGNEQFF.

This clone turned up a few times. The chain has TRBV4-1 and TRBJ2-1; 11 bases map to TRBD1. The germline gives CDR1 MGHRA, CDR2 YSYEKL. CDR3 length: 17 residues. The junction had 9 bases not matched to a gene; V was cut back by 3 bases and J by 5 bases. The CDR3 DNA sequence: TGCGCCAGCAGCCAGAAGCGGCGGGACAGGGGGGACAATGAGCAGTTCTTC. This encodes CASSQKRRDRGDNEQFF.

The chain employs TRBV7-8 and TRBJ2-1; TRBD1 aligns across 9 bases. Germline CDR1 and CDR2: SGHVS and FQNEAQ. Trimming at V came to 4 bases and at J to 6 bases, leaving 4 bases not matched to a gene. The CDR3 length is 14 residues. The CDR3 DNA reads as TGTGCCAGCAGCTCCGGGACAGGGACCAATGAGCAGTTCTTC. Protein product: CASSSGTGTNEQFF. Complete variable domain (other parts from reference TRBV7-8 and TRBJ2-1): GAGVSQSPRYKVAKRGQDVALRCDPISGHVSLFWYQQALGQGPEFLTYFQNEAQLDKSGLPSDRFFAERPEGSVSTLKIQRTQQEDSAVYLCASSSGTGTNEQFFGPGTRLTVL.

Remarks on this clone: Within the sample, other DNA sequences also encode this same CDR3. The CDR3 sequence: CASSSGQSYEQYF. The CDR3 DNA follows: TGTGCCAGCAGTTCAGGACAGTCCTACGAGCAGTACTTC. This sequence joins TRBV27 and TRBJ2-7; D possibly corresponds to TRBD1 (6 bases). V lost 4 bases to trimming and J lost 1 base, with 8 bases between them. There are 13 residues in the CDR3. The germline gives CDR1 MNHEY, CDR2 SMNVEV (reference sequence).

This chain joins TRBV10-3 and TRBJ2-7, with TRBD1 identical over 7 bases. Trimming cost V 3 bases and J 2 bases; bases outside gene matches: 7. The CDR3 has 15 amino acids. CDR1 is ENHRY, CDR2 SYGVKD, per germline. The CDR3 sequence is CAISEGDRVTYEQYF. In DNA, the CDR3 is TGTGCCATCAGTGAAGGAGACAGGGTAACCTACGAGCAGTACTTC.

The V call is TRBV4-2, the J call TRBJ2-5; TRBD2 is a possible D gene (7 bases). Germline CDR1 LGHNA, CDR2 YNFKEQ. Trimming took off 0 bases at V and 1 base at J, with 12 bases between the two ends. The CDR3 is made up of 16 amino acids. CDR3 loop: CASSQEGAGAQETQYF. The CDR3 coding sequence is TGTGCCAGCAGCCAAGAAGGCGCGGGGGCCCAAGAGACCCAGTACTTC.